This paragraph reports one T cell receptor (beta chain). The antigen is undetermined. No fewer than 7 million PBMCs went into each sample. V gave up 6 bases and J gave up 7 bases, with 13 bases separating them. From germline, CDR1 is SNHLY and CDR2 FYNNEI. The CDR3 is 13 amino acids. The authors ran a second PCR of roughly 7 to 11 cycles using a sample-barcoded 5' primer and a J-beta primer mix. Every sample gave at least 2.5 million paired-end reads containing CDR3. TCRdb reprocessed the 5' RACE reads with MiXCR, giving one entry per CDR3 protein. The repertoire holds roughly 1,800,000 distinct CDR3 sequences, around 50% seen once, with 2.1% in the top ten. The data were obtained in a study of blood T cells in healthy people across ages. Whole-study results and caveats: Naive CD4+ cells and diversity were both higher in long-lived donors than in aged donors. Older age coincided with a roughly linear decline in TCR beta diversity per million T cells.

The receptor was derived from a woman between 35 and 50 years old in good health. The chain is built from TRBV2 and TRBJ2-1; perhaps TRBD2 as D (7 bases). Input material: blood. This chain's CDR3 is CASRRTRGNEQFF. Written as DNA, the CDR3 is TGTGCCAGCAGACGGACTAGGGGGAATGAGCAGTTCTTC.